One sample yielded the 2 T cell receptor beta chains listed below, sequenced in a study of T cells after yellow fever vaccination. TCRdb passed the 5' RACE reads through MiXCR, listing each CDR3 protein once. The repertoire holds roughly 320,000 distinct CDR3 sequences, roughly 10% seen once, with about 3% in the top ten. This material consisted of CD4+ T cells sorted from PBMCs, taken 45 days after the yellow fever booster vaccination. The receptors shown here come from a young man who received the YFV17D yellow fever vaccine.

There are a few counts of this clonotype. The chain has TRBV20-1 and TRBJ2-1, with 8 bases fitting TRBD2. V trimming: 6 bases; J trimming: 5 bases; junction bases outside the gene matches: 9. Germline-derived CDR1 and CDR2 are DFQATT and SNEGSKA (reference sequence). This CDR3 has 14 amino acids. CDR3 sequence (DNA): TGCAGTGCGAGTGTGACTAGCGACGACAATGAGCAGTTCTTC. It codes for CSASVTSDDNEQFF.

In this sample, this clonotype turned up a few times. The chain is built from TRBV7-2 and TRBJ1-2, with D perhaps TRBD1 (5 bases). V dropped 1 base and J dropped 6 bases, with 15 bases sitting between them. Germline-derived CDR1 and CDR2 are SGHTA and FQGNSA. The CDR3 runs to 15 residues. This CDR3 reads CASSLVQGEGNGYTF. CDR3 coding DNA: TGTGCCAGCAGCTTAGTCCAAGGGGAAGGAAATGGCTACACCTTC.